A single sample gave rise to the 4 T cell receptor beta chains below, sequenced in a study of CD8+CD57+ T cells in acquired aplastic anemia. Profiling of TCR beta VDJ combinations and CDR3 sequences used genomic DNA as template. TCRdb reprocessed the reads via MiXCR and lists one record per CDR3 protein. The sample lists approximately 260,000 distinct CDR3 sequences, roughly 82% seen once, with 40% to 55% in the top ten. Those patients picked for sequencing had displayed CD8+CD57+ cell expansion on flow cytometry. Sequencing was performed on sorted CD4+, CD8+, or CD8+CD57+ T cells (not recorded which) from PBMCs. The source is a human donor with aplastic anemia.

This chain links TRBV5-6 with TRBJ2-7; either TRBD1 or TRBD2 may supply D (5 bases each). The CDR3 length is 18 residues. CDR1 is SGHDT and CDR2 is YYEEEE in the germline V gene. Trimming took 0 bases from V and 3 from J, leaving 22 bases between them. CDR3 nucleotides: TGTGCCAGCAGCTTGGAGAGGGACGGGCTCGTATATGGCTACGAGCAGTACTTC. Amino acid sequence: CASSLERDGLVYGYEQYF.

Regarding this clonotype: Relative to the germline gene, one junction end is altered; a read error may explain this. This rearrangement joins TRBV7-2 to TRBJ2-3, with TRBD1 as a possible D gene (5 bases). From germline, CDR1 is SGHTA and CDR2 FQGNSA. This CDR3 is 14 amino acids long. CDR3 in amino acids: CATSFHPAGDTQYF. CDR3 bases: TGTGCCACCAGCTTTCATCCAGCAGGGGATACGCAGTATTTT.

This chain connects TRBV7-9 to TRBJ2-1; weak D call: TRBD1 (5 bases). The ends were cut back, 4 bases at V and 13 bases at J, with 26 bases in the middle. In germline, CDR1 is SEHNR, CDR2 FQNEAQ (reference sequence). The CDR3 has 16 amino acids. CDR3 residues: CASSSQGSSPRETQFF. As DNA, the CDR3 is TGTGCCAGCAGCTCCCAGGGCAGTTCTCCAAGAGAGACCCAGTTCTTC.

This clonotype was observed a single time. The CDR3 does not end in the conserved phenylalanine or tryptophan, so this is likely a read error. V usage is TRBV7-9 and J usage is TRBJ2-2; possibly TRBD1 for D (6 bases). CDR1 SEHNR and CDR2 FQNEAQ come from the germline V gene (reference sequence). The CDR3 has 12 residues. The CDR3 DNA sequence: TGTGCCAGCAGGTTAGTGCCAGGGGCGCTGTTTTCA. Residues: CASRLVPGALFS.